The rows below give T cell receptor beta chains drawn from one sample of a study of blood T cells in healthy people across ages. TCRdb re-derived calls from the 5' RACE reads in MiXCR, one entry per CDR3 protein. Among roughly 700,000 distinct CDR3 sequences listed, roughly 49% were seen once. Sequenced sample: blood. The receptor source for this set is a woman aged 55-70 years in good health. The CDR3 runs from the conserved cysteine through the conserved F or W. The D gene is left open where the match is weak. Size is stated for part of the rows, as once, few or many counts, or as a class when the clone is expanded.

d_call: .
cdr3_length: 14
clone_size: few
v_call: TRBV4-2
j_call: TRBJ2-7
cdr3_aa: CASSQGVRDNEQYF
cdr3_nt: TGTGCCAGCAGCCAAGGGGTCAGGGACAATGAGCAGTACTTC

d_call: .
cdr3_length: 15
clone_size: .
v_call: TRBV10-3
j_call: TRBJ2-7
cdr3_aa: CAIRLAGSSYNEQYF
cdr3_nt: TGTGCCATCAGGCTTGCGGGGAGCTCCTACAATGAGCAGTACTTC

d_call: .
cdr3_length: 13
clone_size: .
v_call: TRBV6-1
j_call: TRBJ2-7
cdr3_aa: CASSKWRGYEQYF
cdr3_nt: TGCGCCAGCAGTAAATGGAGGGGCTACGAGCAGTACTTC

d_call: .
cdr3_length: 14
clone_size: once
v_call: TRBV18
j_call: TRBJ1-1
cdr3_aa: CASSPGTWNTEAFF
cdr3_nt: TGTGCCAGCTCGCCCGGGACTTGGAACACTGAAGCTTTCTTT

d_call: .
cdr3_length: 13
clone_size: few
v_call: TRBV6-6
j_call: TRBJ1-2
cdr3_aa: CASSPTGKAGYTF
cdr3_nt: TGTGCCAGCAGTCCAACAGGGAAAGCTGGCTACACCTTC

d_call: .
cdr3_length: 14
clone_size: .
v_call: TRBV6-5
j_call: TRBJ2-3
cdr3_aa: CASIMSLGQGTQYF
cdr3_nt: TGTGCCAGCATCATGTCCCTAGGGCAGGGTACGCAGTATTTT

d_call: TRBD2
cdr3_length: 16
clone_size: .
v_call: TRBV28
j_call: TRBJ2-1
cdr3_aa: CASSLFAGTRLKEQFF
cdr3_nt: TGTGCCAGCAGTTTATTTGCCGGGACTAGGCTTAAAGAGCAGTTCTTC

d_call: .
cdr3_length: 15
clone_size: .
v_call: TRBV4-1
j_call: TRBJ2-7
cdr3_aa: CASSQDGARYYEQYF
cdr3_nt: TGCGCCAGCAGCCAAGATGGGGCCAGGTACTACGAGCAGTACTTC

d_call: .
cdr3_length: 14
clone_size: few
v_call: TRBV4-2
j_call: TRBJ1-3
cdr3_aa: CASSQVYSGNTIYF
cdr3_nt: TGTGCCAGCAGCCAAGTGTACTCTGGAAACACCATATATTTT

d_call: .
cdr3_length: 19
clone_size: few
v_call: TRBV20-1
j_call: TRBJ2-7
cdr3_aa: CSARVVRAPEGRSSYEQYF
cdr3_nt: TGCAGTGCTAGAGTAGTTAGAGCCCCTGAGGGAAGGAGCTCCTACGAGCAGTACTTC

d_call: .
cdr3_length: 15
clone_size: .
v_call: TRBV7-9
j_call: TRBJ2-7
cdr3_aa: CASSWGFGSEEEQYF
cdr3_nt: TGTGCCAGCAGCTGGGGGTTTGGGAGTGAAGAAGAGCAGTACTTC

d_call: .
cdr3_length: 13
clone_size: .
v_call: TRBV28
j_call: TRBJ1-5
cdr3_aa: CASSRYSNQPQHF
cdr3_nt: TGTGCCAGCAGTAGGTATAGCAATCAGCCCCAGCATTTT

d_call: TRBD2
cdr3_length: 15
clone_size: .
v_call: TRBV30
j_call: TRBJ2-7
cdr3_aa: CASGPSGRNVYEQYF
cdr3_nt: TGTGCCTCCGGACCTAGCGGGAGGAACGTCTACGAGCAGTACTTC

d_call: TRBD2
cdr3_length: 16
clone_size: .
v_call: TRBV27
j_call: TRBJ2-5
cdr3_aa: CASSRPPGLASSEQYF
cdr3_nt: TGTGCCAGCAGTCGCCCGCCGGGACTAGCTTCAAGTGAGCAGTACTTC

d_call: .
cdr3_length: 16
clone_size: few
v_call: TRBV28
j_call: TRBJ2-5
cdr3_aa: CASTLGGGQGPPMEYF
cdr3_nt: TGTGCCAGCACCTTGGGGGGGGGGCAAGGTCCCCCGATGGAGTACTTC

d_call: .
cdr3_length: 14
clone_size: .
v_call: TRBV7-9
j_call: TRBJ2-4
cdr3_aa: CASSLLIAKNIQYF
cdr3_nt: TGTGCCAGCAGCTTGTTGATAGCCAAAAACATTCAGTACTTC

d_call: TRBD2
cdr3_length: 16
clone_size: .
v_call: TRBV7-8
j_call: TRBJ2-1
cdr3_aa: CASSRLAGTGYNEQFF
cdr3_nt: TGTGCCAGCAGCCGTTTAGCGGGAACGGGATACAATGAGCAGTTCTTC

d_call: TRBD1
cdr3_length: 15
clone_size: few
v_call: TRBV6-6
j_call: TRBJ1-2
cdr3_aa: CASSYSGQGNYGYTF
cdr3_nt: TGTGCCAGCAGTTACTCTGGACAGGGCAACTATGGCTACACCTTC

d_call: .
cdr3_length: 13
clone_size: .
v_call: TRBV10-3
j_call: TRBJ1-4
cdr3_aa: CAISGDANEKLFF
cdr3_nt: TGTGCCATCAGTGGTGACGCTAATGAAAAACTGTTTTTT

d_call: .
cdr3_length: 15
clone_size: .
v_call: TRBV29-1
j_call: TRBJ2-1
cdr3_aa: CSVDRGGIIRDEQFF
cdr3_nt: TGCAGCGTTGATAGAGGGGGAATAATTAGGGATGAGCAGTTCTTC

d_call: .
cdr3_length: 14
clone_size: .
v_call: TRBV6-2/TRBV6-3
j_call: TRBJ2-7
cdr3_aa: CASSRPTGFYEQYF
cdr3_nt: TGTGCCAGCAGCCGACCGACGGGGTTCTACGAGCAGTACTTC

d_call: TRBD2
cdr3_length: 17
clone_size: .
v_call: TRBV7-9
j_call: TRBJ2-3
cdr3_aa: CASSSASGRISLDTQYF
cdr3_nt: TGTGCCAGCAGCTCTGCTAGCGGGAGGATCAGTTTAGATACGCAGTATTTT

d_call: TRBD1
cdr3_length: 16
clone_size: .
v_call: TRBV3-1
j_call: TRBJ2-4
cdr3_aa: CASSQRQGGAKNIQYF
cdr3_nt: TGTGCCAGCAGCCAACGACAGGGTGGGGCCAAAAACATTCAGTACTTC

d_call: .
cdr3_length: 13
clone_size: few
v_call: TRBV5-1
j_call: TRBJ2-7
cdr3_aa: CASSPDTSYEQYF
cdr3_nt: TGCGCCAGCAGCCCTGACACCTCCTACGAGCAGTACTTC

d_call: TRBD2
cdr3_length: 15
clone_size: .
v_call: TRBV6-5
j_call: TRBJ2-5
cdr3_aa: CASSYSLAETETQYF
cdr3_nt: TGTGCCAGCAGTTACTCACTAGCGGAAACAGAGACCCAGTACTTC

d_call: TRBD1
cdr3_length: 16
clone_size: .
v_call: TRBV24-1
j_call: TRBJ2-5
cdr3_aa: CATSDPGQGTKETQYF
cdr3_nt: TGTGCCACCAGTGACCCTGGACAGGGGACAAAAGAGACCCAGTACTTC

d_call: TRBD1
cdr3_length: 15
clone_size: many
v_call: TRBV5-1
j_call: TRBJ2-5
cdr3_aa: CASSEGQGQGETQYF
cdr3_nt: TGCGCCAGCAGCGAGGGACAGGGGCAGGGAGAGACCCAGTACTTC

d_call: .
cdr3_length: 15
clone_size: once
v_call: TRBV6-1
j_call: TRBJ2-1
cdr3_aa: CASRPRPERDNEQFF
cdr3_nt: TGTGCCAGCAGACCTAGACCAGAAAGGGACAATGAGCAGTTCTTC

d_call: .
cdr3_length: 15
clone_size: few
v_call: TRBV10-3
j_call: TRBJ2-5
cdr3_aa: CAISESRGAGETQYF
cdr3_nt: TGTGCCATCAGTGAGTCACGGGGGGCTGGAGAGACCCAGTACTTC

d_call: TRBD2
cdr3_length: 20
clone_size: .
v_call: TRBV6-2/TRBV6-3
j_call: TRBJ2-5
cdr3_aa: CASSYSSLRRGGGSQETQYF
cdr3_nt: TGTGCCAGCAGTTACTCGAGTTTACGGCGGGGGGGCGGCTCCCAAGAGACCCAGTACTTC

d_call: .
cdr3_length: 16
clone_size: .
v_call: TRBV7-2
j_call: TRBJ1-4
cdr3_aa: CASSPTPAGTNEKLFF
cdr3_nt: TGTGCCAGCAGCCCTACCCCGGCAGGAACTAATGAAAAACTGTTTTTT

d_call: TRBD1
cdr3_length: 15
clone_size: .
v_call: TRBV5-1
j_call: TRBJ1-4
cdr3_aa: CASSELGQGEEKLFF
cdr3_nt: TGCGCCAGCAGCGAACTGGGACAGGGTGAAGAAAAACTGTTTTTT

d_call: .
cdr3_length: 13
clone_size: .
v_call: TRBV29-1
j_call: TRBJ1-5
cdr3_aa: CSVKGNSNKPQHF
cdr3_nt: TGCAGCGTTAAGGGAAATAGCAATAAGCCCCAGCATTTT

d_call: TRBD1
cdr3_length: 16
clone_size: few
v_call: TRBV5-1
j_call: TRBJ2-7
cdr3_aa: CASSSEPTGGFSEQYF
cdr3_nt: TGCGCCAGCAGCTCGGAACCGACAGGGGGCTTCAGCGAGCAGTACTTC

d_call: TRBD1
cdr3_length: 14
clone_size: few
v_call: TRBV2
j_call: TRBJ1-4
cdr3_aa: CASQLTGGSEKLFF
cdr3_nt: TGTGCCAGCCAACTCACAGGGGGCAGTGAAAAACTGTTTTTT

d_call: TRBD1
cdr3_length: 15
clone_size: .
v_call: TRBV5-6
j_call: TRBJ2-4
cdr3_aa: CASSFRTGSYSGGYF
cdr3_nt: TGTGCCAGCAGCTTTCGGACAGGATCTTACTCTGGGGGGTACTTC

d_call: .
cdr3_length: 15
clone_size: .
v_call: TRBV7-2
j_call: TRBJ2-1
cdr3_aa: CASRSSGSPYNEQFF
cdr3_nt: TGTGCCAGCAGGAGTAGCGGAAGCCCCTACAATGAGCAGTTCTTC

d_call: .
cdr3_length: 13
clone_size: .
v_call: TRBV18
j_call: TRBJ2-7
cdr3_aa: CASSRDNRYEQYF
cdr3_nt: TGTGCCAGCTCCCGGGACAATCGCTACGAGCAGTACTTC

d_call: TRBD1
cdr3_length: 15
clone_size: .
v_call: TRBV20-1
j_call: TRBJ1-4
cdr3_aa: CSARPTGTGGEKLFF
cdr3_nt: TGCAGTGCTAGACCGACAGGGACCGGAGGTGAAAAACTGTTTTTT

d_call: TRBD1
cdr3_length: 18
clone_size: .
v_call: TRBV10-3
j_call: TRBJ2-7
cdr3_aa: CAISESVLWGQGAIEQYF
cdr3_nt: TGTGCCATCAGTGAGTCCGTTTTGTGGGGACAGGGGGCAATCGAGCAGTACTTC

d_call: .
cdr3_length: 15
clone_size: many
v_call: TRBV4-1
j_call: TRBJ1-2
cdr3_aa: CASSRGRRPDYGYTF
cdr3_nt: TGCGCCAGCAGCCGGGGACGTCGCCCCGACTATGGCTACACCTTC

d_call: .
cdr3_length: 13
clone_size: .
v_call: TRBV18
j_call: TRBJ2-7
cdr3_aa: CASSREETYEQYF
cdr3_nt: TGTGCCAGCTCCAGAGAAGAAACCTACGAGCAGTACTTC

d_call: .
cdr3_length: 13
clone_size: .
v_call: TRBV20-1
j_call: TRBJ2-5
cdr3_aa: CSASRDLQETQYF
cdr3_nt: TGCAGTGCTTCCCGGGACTTACAAGAGACCCAGTACTTC

d_call: .
cdr3_length: 13
clone_size: once
v_call: TRBV28
j_call: TRBJ1-5
cdr3_aa: CASTGEGDQPQHF
cdr3_nt: TGTGCCAGCACAGGGGAGGGTGATCAGCCCCAGCATTTT

d_call: TRBD1
cdr3_length: 15
clone_size: few
v_call: TRBV14
j_call: TRBJ2-7
cdr3_aa: CASSQAQGVSYEQYF
cdr3_nt: TGTGCCAGCAGCCAAGCACAGGGGGTCTCCTACGAGCAGTACTTC

d_call: .
cdr3_length: 13
clone_size: once
v_call: TRBV20-1
j_call: TRBJ2-1
cdr3_aa: CSARGGIYNEQFF
cdr3_nt: TGCAGTGCTCGGGGCGGGATCTACAATGAGCAGTTCTTC

d_call: TRBD2
cdr3_length: 17
clone_size: .
v_call: TRBV20-1
j_call: TRBJ2-5
cdr3_aa: CSARPYGASGSQETQYF
cdr3_nt: TGCAGTGCTAGGCCTTATGGGGCTAGCGGGAGCCAAGAGACCCAGTACTTC

d_call: .
cdr3_length: 12
clone_size: .
v_call: TRBV5-1
j_call: TRBJ1-1
cdr3_aa: CARLLRNTEAFF
cdr3_nt: TGCGCCAGATTACTCAGGAACACTGAAGCTTTCTTT

d_call: .
cdr3_length: 16
clone_size: .
v_call: TRBV27
j_call: TRBJ2-1
cdr3_aa: CASSGGPGSKYNEQFF
cdr3_nt: TGTGCCAGCAGTGGGGGACCGGGAAGTAAATACAATGAGCAGTTCTTC

d_call: .
cdr3_length: 15
clone_size: .
v_call: TRBV6-5
j_call: TRBJ2-7
cdr3_aa: CASSNRAAIRDEQYF
cdr3_nt: TGTGCCAGCAGTAACCGGGCGGCGATCCGGGACGAGCAGTACTTC

d_call: .
cdr3_length: 14
clone_size: few
v_call: TRBV18
j_call: TRBJ1-2
cdr3_aa: CASSLDQGPYGYTF
cdr3_nt: TGTGCCAGCTCGCTTGACCAGGGGCCCTATGGCTACACCTTC

d_call: .
cdr3_length: 14
clone_size: few
v_call: TRBV4-2
j_call: TRBJ2-7
cdr3_aa: CASSLAESSYEQYF
cdr3_nt: TGTGCCAGCAGCCTAGCGGAGAGTTCCTACGAGCAGTACTTC

d_call: TRBD1
cdr3_length: 13
clone_size: few
v_call: TRBV20-1
j_call: TRBJ2-7
cdr3_aa: CSAADRLLGEQYF
cdr3_nt: TGCAGTGCCGCGGACAGGCTCTTGGGCGAGCAGTACTTC

d_call: .
cdr3_length: 15
clone_size: .
v_call: TRBV20-1
j_call: TRBJ2-3
cdr3_aa: CSARGSAPRVDTQYF
cdr3_nt: TGCAGTGCTAGAGGGAGTGCCCCCCGCGTAGATACGCAGTATTTT

d_call: .
cdr3_length: 15
clone_size: .
v_call: TRBV2
j_call: TRBJ2-6
cdr3_aa: CASSEARARANVLTF
cdr3_nt: TGTGCCAGCAGTGAAGCCAGGGCAAGGGCCAACGTCCTGACTTTC